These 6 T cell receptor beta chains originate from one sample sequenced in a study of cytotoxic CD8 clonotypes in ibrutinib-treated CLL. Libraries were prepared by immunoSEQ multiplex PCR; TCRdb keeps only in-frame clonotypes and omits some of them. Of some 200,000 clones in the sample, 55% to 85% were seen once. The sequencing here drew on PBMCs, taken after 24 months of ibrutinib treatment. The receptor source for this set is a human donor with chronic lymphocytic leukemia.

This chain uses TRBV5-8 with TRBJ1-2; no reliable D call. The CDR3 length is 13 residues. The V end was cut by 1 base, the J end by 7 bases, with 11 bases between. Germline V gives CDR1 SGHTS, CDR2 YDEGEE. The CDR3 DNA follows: TGTGCCAGCAGCTTGTCAAGAGCTATTGGCTACACCTTC. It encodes CASSLSRAIGYTF.

CDR3 loop: CASSQRTSGVYNEQFF. CDR3 sequence (DNA): TGCGCCAGCAGCCAACGCACTAGCGGAGTTTACAATGAGCAGTTCTTC. The V gene is TRBV4-3, the J gene TRBJ2-1; 8 bases are shared with TRBD2. This CDR3 is built from 16 residues. Germline V lookup: CDR1 LGHNA, CDR2 YSLEER. The V and J ends lost 2 bases and 4 bases, in that order; junction bases with no gene match: 7.

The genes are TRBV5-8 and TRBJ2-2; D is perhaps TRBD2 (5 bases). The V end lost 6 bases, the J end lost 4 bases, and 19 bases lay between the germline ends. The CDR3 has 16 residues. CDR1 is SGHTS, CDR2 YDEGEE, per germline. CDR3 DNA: TGTGCCAGCATCCACTCCGGGAAGGTTTCCACCGGGGAGCTGTTTTTT. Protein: CASIHSGKVSTGELFF.

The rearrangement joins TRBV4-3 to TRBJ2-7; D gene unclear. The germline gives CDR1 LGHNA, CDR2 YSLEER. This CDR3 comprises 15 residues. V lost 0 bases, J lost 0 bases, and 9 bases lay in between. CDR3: CASSQDPSASYEQYF. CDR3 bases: TGCGCCAGCAGCCAAGATCCAAGCGCCTCCTACGAGCAGTACTTC.

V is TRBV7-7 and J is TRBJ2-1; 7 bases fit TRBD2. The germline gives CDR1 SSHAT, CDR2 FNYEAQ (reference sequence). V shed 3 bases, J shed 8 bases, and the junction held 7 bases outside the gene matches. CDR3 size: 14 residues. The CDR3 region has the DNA TGTGCCAGCAGCTTGGCGGGAGCGGTTGATGAGCAGTTCTTC. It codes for CASSLAGAVDEQFF. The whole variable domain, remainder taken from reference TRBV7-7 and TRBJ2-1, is GAGVSQSPRYKVTKRGQDVTLRCDPISSHATLYWYQQALGQGPEFLTYFNYEAQPDKSGLPSDRFSAERPEGSISTLTIQRTEQRDSAMYRCASSLAGAVDEQFFGPGTRLTVL.

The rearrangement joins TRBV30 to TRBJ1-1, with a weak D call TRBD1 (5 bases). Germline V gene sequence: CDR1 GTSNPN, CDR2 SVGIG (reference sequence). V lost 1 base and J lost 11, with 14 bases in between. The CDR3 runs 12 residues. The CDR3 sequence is CAWSDTGTRAFF. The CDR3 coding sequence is TGTGCCTGGAGTGACACCGGGACTCGGGCTTTCTTT.